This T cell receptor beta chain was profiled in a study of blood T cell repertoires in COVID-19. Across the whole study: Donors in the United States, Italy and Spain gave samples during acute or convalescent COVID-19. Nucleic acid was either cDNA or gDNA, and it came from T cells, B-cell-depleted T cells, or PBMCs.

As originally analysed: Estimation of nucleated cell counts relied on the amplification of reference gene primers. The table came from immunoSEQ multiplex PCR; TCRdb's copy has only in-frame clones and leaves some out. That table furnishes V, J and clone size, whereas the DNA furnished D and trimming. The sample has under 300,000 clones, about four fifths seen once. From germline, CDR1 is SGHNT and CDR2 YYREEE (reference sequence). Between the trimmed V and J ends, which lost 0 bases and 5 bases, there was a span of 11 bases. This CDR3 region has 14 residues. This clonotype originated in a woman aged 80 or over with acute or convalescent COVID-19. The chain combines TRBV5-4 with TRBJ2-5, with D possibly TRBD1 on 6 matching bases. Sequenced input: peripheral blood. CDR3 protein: CASSLGQGLETQYF. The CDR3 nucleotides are TGTGCCAGCAGCTTGGGGCAGGGGCTGGAGACCCAGTACTTC. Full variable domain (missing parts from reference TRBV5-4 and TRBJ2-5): ETGVTQSPTHLIKTRGQQVTLRCSSQSGHNTVSWYQQALGQGPQFIFQYYREEENGRGNFPPRFSGLQFPNYSSELNVNALELDDSALYLCASSLGQGLETQYFGPGTRLLVL.